The T cell receptor beta chain under discussion was sequenced for a study of T cell repertoires in cytomegalovirus infection (dated by TCRdb to between 2018 and 2021). Study-wide context: Donor HLA type was relevant to the analysis, as public TCR beta signatures indicated carriage of CMV infection together with the matching HLA type.

Looking up the germline V gene yields CDR1 SGHTA and CDR2 FQGNSA. The V end gives up 5 bases and the J end 7 bases, leaving 10 bases in the junction not matched to a gene. Including the terminal cysteine and phenylalanine, the CDR3 comprises 14 residues. The entry retains the CDR3 DNA only, 42 bases that are in frame from base 1. This clonotype was detected ten times or more. Its antigen is unknown. Base qualities are not at hand, and no much larger clone is one base apart. Paper-wide results and their limitations: The ex vivo response was dominated by HLA-C-restricted CMV-specific TCR beta clonotypes, and the single most frequent clonotype in two of eight donors was supplied by these HLA-C-restricted clonotypes. In both this cohort and an independent roughly 350-donor cohort, the cumulative frequency of public TCR beta family members distinguished carriers of CMV infection plus the relevant HLA type.

Sequencing instrument: Illumina HiSeq 1500. Starting from the raw public reads, TCRdb applied fastp trimming at Q25, assembled clones with MiXCR and retained in-frame beta chains. For every CDR3 protein sequence, its rows merge into one entry that carries the most common genes and DNA. The sample contains around 43,000 distinct CDR3 sequences, more than 20% of them found a single time. The top ten clones comprise about a fifth of the sample. Recombination connected TRBV7-2 to TRBJ2-7; 8 middle bases align to TRBD2. Sequenced material: PBMCs, sequenced either directly or after in vitro stimulation (not recorded which). This clonotype was obtained from a human donor in good health (CMV status not recorded). Some clones in this sample may be carry-over from other donors' samples. The CDR3 reads CASSTLAGTWEQYF. The nucleotide sequence is given as TGTGCCAGCAGCACCCTAGCGGGTACATGGGAGCAGTACTTC.